Shown below are 24 T cell receptor beta chains from a single sample sequenced in a study of technical replicates of blood from several donors. Profiled with immunoSEQ multiplex PCR; TCRdb holds only in-frame clones, not every one. This sample has roughly 81,000 clones, with 95% to 98% found just once. The material sequenced was T cells isolated from PBMCs. The receptors come from a human donor in good health.

The table lists this clone with a count of one. The V and J genes are TRBV7-9 and TRBJ2-1, with TRBD1 as a possible D gene (6 bases). Germline-derived CDR1 and CDR2 are SEHNR and FQNEAQ (reference sequence). This CDR3 is 11 amino acids long. Deletions cut 5 bases from V and 14 bases from J, with 13 bases between. In DNA form, the CDR3 reads TGTGCCAGCAGCGAACAGGGATTTGAGTTCTTC. Its protein product is CASSEQGFEFF. The entire variable domain, with the rest obtained from reference TRBV7-9 and TRBJ2-1, is as follows: DTGVSQNPRHKITKRGQNVTFRCDPISEHNRLYWYRQTLGQGPEFLTYFQNEAQLEKSRLLSDRFSAERPKGSFSTLEIQRTEQGDSAMYLCASSEQGFEFFGPGTRLTVL.

As DNA, the CDR3 is TGCGCCAGCAGCTTGGGGACAGGGATTAGGGAGACCCAGTACTTC. This translates into CASSLGTGIRETQYF. The rearrangement links TRBV5-1 to TRBJ2-5; 8 bases agree with TRBD1. The germline V gene encodes CDR1 SGHRS and CDR2 YFSETQ. The CDR3 consists of 15 residues. V shed 0 bases and J 5 bases; nucleotides not matched to a gene: 6.

The chain couples TRBV7-2 to TRBJ1-3, with D uncertain. Trimming pared 6 bases from V and 0 bases from J, leaving 6 bases between. The length of the CDR3 is 13 residues. Germline V CDR1 and CDR2: SGHTA, FQGNSA. The CDR3 DNA sequence: TGTGCCAGCAGGCGGGGCTCTGGAAACACCATATATTTT. It translates to CASRRGSGNTIYF.

This clone was observed a single time. The chain joins TRBV4-1 to TRBJ2-7, with a tentative D call TRBD2 (5 bases). V lost 1 base to trimming and J lost 0 bases, with 7 bases between them. This CDR3 region has 14 residues. Germline CDR1 MGHRA, CDR2 YSYEKL. The CDR3 DNA follows: TGCGCCAGCAGCCAAGCACGGGGCTCCTACGAGCAGTACTTC. Translation gives CASSQARGSYEQYF.

The chain employs TRBV28 and TRBJ2-1; no clear D. This CDR3 has 12 amino acids. V lost 6 bases and J lost 1, with 4 bases in between. Per germline, CDR1 MDHEN and CDR2 SYDVKM. For the CDR3, the DNA is TGTGCCAGCAGCCCTTCCTACAATGAGCAGTTCTTC. Amino acids: CASSPSYNEQFF. Full variable domain (missing parts from reference TRBV28 and TRBJ2-1): DVKVTQSSRYLVKRTGEKVFLECVQDMDHENMFWYRQDPGLGLRLIYFSYDVKMKEKGDIPEGYSVSREKKERFSLILESASTNQTSMYLCASSPSYNEQFFGPGTRLTVL.

The chain is built from TRBV6-8 and TRBJ2-3; maybe TRBD2 (6 bases). CDR1 is MNHGY, CDR2 SAAAGT, per germline. This CDR3 region has 14 residues. V was cut by 8 bases and J by 2 bases, with 14 bases left in between. Written as DNA, the CDR3 is TGTGCCAGCTCGGACTACCCGCTCACAGATACGCAGTATTTT. This gives the protein CASSDYPLTDTQYF.

The chain joins TRBV11-3 to TRBJ1-1, with TRBD1 identical over 7 bases. V gave up 7 bases and J gave up 3 bases; unmatched junction bases: 5. The CDR3 has 13 amino acids. Germline loops: CDR1 SGHNT, CDR2 YENEEA. The DNA of the CDR3 is TGTGCCAGCACCCTTGACAGGGACACTGAAGCTTTCTTT. Translated, it gives CASTLDRDTEAFF.

The chain is built from TRBV4-1 and TRBJ1-2; 7 positions agree with TRBD1. This CDR3 spans 19 amino acids. The V gene end was trimmed by 4 bases and the J gene end by 5 bases; junction bases not matched to a gene: 22. The germline V gene has CDR1 MGHRA and CDR2 YSYEKL. CDR3 in DNA: TGCGCCAGCAGCCGCGAACCCGGGAGACAGGGCCTGGCCATGTATGGCTACACCTTC. Translating it yields CASSREPGRQGLAMYGYTF.

The DNA for the CDR3 is TGTGCTAGTGGTTTGGCGCGAAGAGGGGGCCTGATTAATCCTGGCCAAAGCACAGATACGCAGTATTTT. It encodes CASGLARRGGLINPGQSTDTQYF. V gene TRBV12-5 combines with J gene TRBJ2-3, with 7 bases lining up with TRBD1. CDR1 is LGHNT, CDR2 FRNRAP, per germline. The V and J ends lost 1 base and 0 bases, in that order; junction bases with no gene match: 25. This CDR3 has 23 amino acids.

The CDR3: CASRYGENYGYTF. DNA for the CDR3: TGCGCCAGCAGGTACGGGGAGAACTATGGCTACACCTTC. The genes are TRBV5-1 and TRBJ1-2, with unresolved D. The ends were cut back, 5 bases at V and 2 bases at J, with 10 bases in the middle. In germline, CDR1 is SGHRS, CDR2 YFSETQ. This CDR3 is built from 13 residues.

The V call is TRBV6-1, the J call TRBJ1-2; 10 nucleotides line up with TRBD1. Losses at the gene ends were 1 base for V and 7 bases for J; bases not matched to a gene: 9. Germline-derived CDR1 and CDR2 are MNHNS and SASEGT. This CDR3 comprises 16 residues. The CDR3 coding sequence is TGTGCCAGCAGTGAAGGAGACAGGGGGCGAGCTCTTGGCTACACCTTC. Protein: CASSEGDRGRALGYTF.

The chain carries TRBV5-1 and TRBJ2-2; 9 positions agree with TRBD1. The germline V gene encodes CDR1 SGHRS and CDR2 YFSETQ. Germline trimming cut 2 bases from V and 5 bases from J; bases unmatched to any gene: 7. The CDR3 length is 16 residues. CDR3 region: CASSFLGTGYTGELFF. CDR3 coding DNA: TGCGCCAGCAGCTTTTTGGGGACAGGGTATACCGGGGAGCTGTTTTTT.

This sequence joins TRBV5-6 and TRBJ1-1; 10 bases agree with TRBD1. V shed 4 bases and J 2 bases; nucleotides not matched to a gene: 5. The CDR3 runs to 15 residues. Germline V gene data show CDR1 as SGHDT and CDR2 as YYEEEE. The CDR3 DNA reads TGTGCCAGCAGCGACAGGGGGCGCGGAAACACTGAAGCTTTCTTT. This gives the protein CASSDRGRGNTEAFF. Full variable domain (rest looked up from reference TRBV5-6 and TRBJ1-1): DAGVTQSPTHLIKTRGQQVTLRCSPKSGHDTVSWYQQALGQGPQFIFQYYEEEERQRGNFPDRFSGHQFPNYSSELNVNALLLGDSALYLCASSDRGRGNTEAFFGQGTRLTVV.

The V and J genes are TRBV7-3 and TRBJ1-2; 8 bases are a match to TRBD1. Germline CDR1 and CDR2: SGHTA and FQGTGA. The CDR3 runs to 14 residues. The V and J ends lost 5 bases and 4 bases, in that order; junction bases with no gene match: 6. The CDR3 loop reads CASSTRDRTYGYTF. The DNA of the CDR3 is TGTGCCAGCAGCACCAGGGACAGGACCTATGGCTACACCTTC.

The chain is built from TRBV27 and TRBJ1-2; 8 positions match TRBD1. In germline, CDR1 is MNHEY, CDR2 SMNVEV (reference sequence). The junction had 14 bases not matched to a gene; V was cut back by 5 bases and J by 3 bases. The CDR3 covers 17 residues. The chain's CDR3 is CASSPERGQGGDYGYTF. The DNA for the CDR3 is TGTGCCAGCAGTCCCGAGCGCGGACAGGGCGGGGACTATGGCTACACCTTC.

The rearrangement links TRBV5-1 to TRBJ1-1, with D perhaps matching TRBD1 (6 bases). Germline V gene sequence: CDR1 SGHRS, CDR2 YFSETQ. V was trimmed by 2 bases and J by 1 base, leaving 12 bases between them. The CDR3 sequence is 15 residues long. The CDR3 region has the DNA TGCGCCAGCAGCTTCCAGGGGAGTTCGAACACTGAAGCTTTCTTT. Residues: CASSFQGSSNTEAFF.

This clone showed up just once. The chain has TRBV18 and TRBJ2-1; 10 bases line up with TRBD1. Germline lookup yields CDR1 KGHSH and CDR2 LQKENI. The CDR3 extends over 17 amino acids. The trim removed 6 bases at V and 8 bases at J, leaving 16 bases unmatched. CDR3 sequence reads: CASSFPRPGQGTDEQFF. DNA for the CDR3: TGTGCCAGCTCGTTTCCCCGACCGGGACAGGGGACGGATGAGCAGTTCTTC.

The genes are TRBV28 and TRBJ2-5, with TRBD1 as a possible D gene (5 bases). Germline values: CDR1 MDHEN, CDR2 SYDVKM. The CDR3 totals 17 residues. The ends were cut back, 5 bases at V and 2 bases at J, with 21 bases in the middle. Written as DNA, the CDR3 is TGTGCCAGCAGTGTGCTCAGAGTAGGGGTGGTTCAAGAGACCCAGTACTTC. Protein: CASSVLRVGVVQETQYF. Using reference TRBV28 and TRBJ2-5 for the parts outside the CDR3, the full variable domain is DVKVTQSSRYLVKRTGEKVFLECVQDMDHENMFWYRQDPGLGLRLIYFSYDVKMKEKGDIPEGYSVSREKKERFSLILESASTNQTSMYLCASSVLRVGVVQETQYFGPGTRLLVL.

The chain joins TRBV9 to TRBJ1-1; D ambiguous. The length of the CDR3 is 14 residues. Germline loops: CDR1 SGDLS, CDR2 YYNGEE. V was clipped by 0 bases and J by 2 bases, with 8 bases between them. The DNA of the CDR3 is TGTGCCAGCAGCGTAGATCAGGCTAACACTGAAGCTTTCTTT. It codes for CASSVDQANTEAFF.

The chain has TRBV28 and TRBJ2-1, with D perhaps TRBD1 (5 bases). V lost 3 bases and J 6 bases, leaving 12 bases between the germline ends. The CDR3 spans 14 residues. Germline loops: CDR1 MDHEN, CDR2 SYDVKM. CDR3 residues: CASSLGRAINEQFF. CDR3 DNA: TGTGCCAGCAGTTTGGGCAGGGCGATCAATGAGCAGTTCTTC.

The chain recombines TRBV6-5 with TRBJ2-5; D is undetermined. The V and J ends lost 6 bases and 5 bases respectively, with 16 bases between them. This CDR3 has 14 amino acids. From germline, CDR1 is MNHEY and CDR2 SVGAGI. CDR3 protein: CASRLGVVGETQYF. The CDR3, as DNA: TGTGCCAGCAGGCTCGGAGTGGTCGGGGAGACCCAGTACTTC.

The CDR3, as DNA: TGCAGCGTTGAAAATCGGGGTGGGACAGCGAACACTGAAGCTTTCTTT. The encoded protein is CSVENRGGTANTEAFF. The chain is built from TRBV29-1 and TRBJ1-1; TRBD1 matches at 7 bases. The ends lost 2 bases at V and 1 base at J; junction bases unmatched: 10. Germline V lookup: CDR1 SQVTM, CDR2 ANQGSEA. The CDR3 contains 16 residues. The full variable domain, its missing parts supplied by reference TRBV29-1 and TRBJ1-1, is SAVISQKPSRDICQRGTSLTIQCQVDSQVTMMFWYRQQPGQSLTLIATANQGSEATYESGFVIDKFPISRPNLTFSTLTVSNMSPEDSSIYLCSVENRGGTANTEAFFGQGTRLTVV.

This chain connects TRBV5-1 to TRBJ1-4; 10 positions agree with TRBD1. Germline CDR1 is SGHRS and CDR2 is YFSETQ. The CDR3 covers 14 residues. V dropped 2 bases and J dropped 10; count of bases not matched to a gene: 5. The CDR3 sequence is CASSFDRGQGKLFF. Here the CDR3 DNA reads TGCGCCAGCAGCTTTGACAGGGGGCAAGGAAAACTGTTTTTT.

The chain uses TRBV2 and TRBJ2-5; maybe TRBD1 (5 bases). The V end lost 2 bases, the J end lost 4 bases, and 14 bases lay between the germline ends. The CDR3 runs to 15 residues. In germline, CDR1 is SNHLY, CDR2 FYNNEI. CDR3 sequence (DNA): TGTGCCAGCAGTGAAAGGGCCAGGGTAGGAGAGACCCAGTACTTC. This sequence encodes CASSERARVGETQYF.